Listed here are 17 T cell receptor beta chains from one sample, sequenced in a study of cytomegalovirus exposure and HLA in healthy donors (TCRdb year 2017). Library preparation was by the immunoSEQ multiplex PCR assay. Held by TCRdb, this immuneACCESS table contains in-frame sequences only and omits some clones. Under half of the omission traces to an unresolved V gene where checked; the cause of the rest is unknown. In all, the sample holds about 340,000 clones, and 75% to 90% of those were seen once. The ten largest clones take up 0.65% to 0.85% of the sample. Input material: PBMCs. The receptors shown here come from a woman between 18 and 29 years old in good health and CMV-seronegative.

This chain uses TRBV18 with TRBJ2-7; 7 bases line up with TRBD1. Germline CDR1 is KGHSH and CDR2 is LQKENI. The CDR3 consists of 15 residues. Germline trimming cut 0 bases from V and 0 bases from J; bases unmatched to any gene: 2. CDR3 DNA: TGTGCCAGCTCACCACCGGGACAGTACTCCTACGAGCAGTACTTC. Its translation: CASSPPGQYSYEQYF.

V usage is TRBV6-6 and J usage is TRBJ2-7, with a tentative D call TRBD1 (6 bases). The CDR3 covers 15 residues. Germline CDR1 MNHNY, CDR2 SVGAGI (reference sequence). V lost 2 bases to trimming and J lost 0 bases, with 11 bases between them. CDR3 bases: TGTGCCAGCAGTTACCACAGGGATAGCTCCTACGAGCAGTACTTC. Its protein product is CASSYHRDSSYEQYF.

This clone was counted between two and nine times. The chain employs TRBV7-9 and TRBJ2-3; 10 bases are shared with TRBD2. Germline CDR1 SEHNR, CDR2 FQNEAQ (reference sequence). The V segment lost 8 bases and the J segment 3 bases; nucleotides outside the gene matches: 8. This CDR3 is 15 amino acids long. Written as DNA, the CDR3 is TGTGCCAGCGCATCCACTAGCGGGACTACAGATACGCAGTATTTT. Translated, it gives CASASTSGTTDTQYF.

The rearrangement links TRBV6-1 to TRBJ1-1, with 8 bases that match TRBD1. This CDR3 contains 15 residues. CDR1 and CDR2 (germline): MNHNS, SASEGT. The junction had 5 bases not matched to a gene; V was cut back by 4 bases and J by 1 base. The chain's CDR3 is CASSAYGTGNTEAFF. CDR3 DNA: TGTGCCAGCAGTGCCTACGGGACAGGGAACACTGAAGCTTTCTTT.

The chain recombines TRBV27 with TRBJ2-1; D not certain. This CDR3 contains 15 residues. From germline, CDR1 is MNHEY and CDR2 SMNVEV (reference sequence). V was cut by 2 bases and J by 9 bases, with 17 bases left in between. As DNA, the CDR3 is TGTGCCAGCAGTTTAGCCCCAACCCCTAGTGGTGAGCAGTTCTTC. Translation: CASSLAPTPSGEQFF.

The V gene is TRBV18, the J gene TRBJ2-7; tentative D call: TRBD1 (5 bases). V shed 2 bases and J shed 3 bases, with 11 bases lying between them. Germline CDR1 and CDR2: KGHSH and LQKENI. This CDR3 contains 14 residues. CDR3 bases: TGTGCCAGCTCACCAAGAGGTACAGGCTACGAGCAGTACTTC. Protein product: CASSPRGTGYEQYF.

The chain employs TRBV7-2 and TRBJ1-5; D perhaps matches TRBD1 (6 bases). The germline gives CDR1 SGHTA, CDR2 FQGNSA. This CDR3 has 14 residues. V lost 4 bases, J lost 1 base, and 8 bases lay in between. CDR3 amino acids: CASSSTGSNQPQHF. The CDR3 DNA reads TGTGCCAGCAGCTCAACAGGGAGCAATCAGCCCCAGCATTTT. The full variable domain, completed using reference TRBV7-2 and TRBJ1-5, is GAGVSQSPSNKVTEKGKDVELRCDPISGHTALYWYRQSLGQGLEFLIYFQGNSAPDKSGLPSDRFSAERTGGSVSTLTIQRTQQEDSAVYLCASSSTGSNQPQHFGDGTRLSIL.

The chain carries TRBV5-1 and TRBJ1-5, with 9 positions matching TRBD1. This CDR3 has 18 amino acids. V lost 0 bases to trimming and J lost 2 bases; unmatched junction nucleotides: 9. Germline lookup yields CDR1 SGHRS and CDR2 YFSETQ. CDR3 in amino acids: CASSLGAGGQGGNQPQHF. Here the CDR3 DNA reads TGCGCCAGCAGCTTGGGGGCTGGGGGACAGGGCGGCAATCAGCCCCAGCATTTT.

The chain uses TRBV29-1 and TRBJ2-5, with 10 bases identical to TRBD1. V shed 3 bases and J 4 bases; nucleotides not matched to a gene: 5. CDR3 size: 14 residues. Germline V gene sequence: CDR1 SQVTM, CDR2 ANQGSEA. The CDR3 here is CSVDQGQGIETQYF. DNA of the CDR3: TGCAGCGTTGACCAGGGACAGGGGATAGAGACCCAGTACTTC.

In DNA form, the CDR3 reads TGTGCCAGCAGCGTAGACAGTCGAGAGACCCAGTACTTC. Its translation is CASSVDSRETQYF. The chain recombines TRBV9 with TRBJ2-5; D ambiguous. Trimming removed 0 bases from V and 4 bases from J, with 7 bases in between. Germline CDR1 reads SGDLS; CDR2 reads YYNGEE. This CDR3 contains 13 residues.

This clone was found once. Being one base from a much bigger clone, this may be a read error. V usage is TRBV5-6 and J usage is TRBJ1-1; no clear D gene. Germline V gene data show CDR1 as SGHDT and CDR2 as YYEEEE. Deletions cut 3 bases from V and 0 bases from J, with 6 bases between. This CDR3 has 13 residues. The CDR3: CASSSTVNTEAFF. For the CDR3, the DNA is TGTGCCAGCAGCTCCACGGTGAACACTGAAGCTTTCTTT.

V is TRBV5-1 and J is TRBJ2-7, with 10 nucleotides matching TRBD2. The junction had 6 bases not matched to a gene; V was cut back by 4 bases and J by 2 bases. This CDR3 is 15 amino acids long. From germline, CDR1 is SGHRS and CDR2 YFSETQ. The CDR3 coding sequence is TGCGCCAGCAGCATCGGGACTAGCGATACCTACGAGCAGTACTTC. The encoded protein is CASSIGTSDTYEQYF.

The gene calls are TRBV9 and TRBJ1-5, with D possibly being TRBD1 (5 bases). This CDR3 has 15 amino acids. With 0 bases removed from V and 4 bases from J, the gap between germline ends came to 11 bases. Germline CDR1 reads SGDLS; CDR2 reads YYNGEE. CDR3 region: CASSVGSGGNQPQHF. CDR3 bases: TGTGCCAGCAGCGTAGGATCCGGGGGTAATCAGCCCCAGCATTTT.

This clone was observed a few times. This chain joins TRBV9 and TRBJ2-7, with 11 bases matching TRBD2. Germline CDR1 and CDR2: SGDLS and YYNGEE. The CDR3 has 15 amino acids. Losses at the gene ends were 4 bases for V and 7 bases for J; bases not matched to a gene: 10. CDR3 in amino acids: CASSRGTSGLTEQYF. CDR3 in DNA: TGTGCCAGCAGCAGGGGGACTAGCGGCCTAACGGAGCAGTACTTC.

This rearrangement joins TRBV6-1 to TRBJ2-7; 11 bases are a match to TRBD2. The ends lost 3 bases at V and 0 bases at J; junction bases unmatched: 7. The CDR3 is 17 residues long. Germline assignment: CDR1 MNHNS and CDR2 SASEGT. The CDR3 here is CASSEGLAELLSYEQYF. Written as DNA, the CDR3 is TGTGCCAGCAGTGAGGGACTAGCGGAGCTCCTCTCCTACGAGCAGTACTTC.

This rearrangement joins TRBV9 to TRBJ2-7; 9 bases map to TRBD2. This CDR3 is built from 23 residues. V shed 0 bases, J shed 2 bases, and the junction held 27 bases outside the gene matches. Germline lookup yields CDR1 SGDLS and CDR2 YYNGEE. Here the CDR3 DNA reads TGTGCCAGCAGCGTAGTTGTAGTGGCTAGCGGGGCCGTTTTACCCCTATCCACCTACGAGCAGTACTTC. Residues: CASSVVVVASGAVLPLSTYEQYF.

This sequence joins TRBV11-2 and TRBJ2-5; TRBD1 matches 9 bases. From germline, CDR1 is SGHAT and CDR2 FQNNGV. The ends lost 5 bases at V and 4 bases at J; junction bases unmatched: 17. The CDR3 is 18 amino acids. CDR3 in amino acids: CASSRGGPDRTGAETQYF. CDR3 nucleotides: TGTGCCAGCAGCCGCGGGGGCCCCGACCGGACAGGGGCAGAGACCCAGTACTTC. The full variable domain, completed using reference TRBV11-2 and TRBJ2-5, is EAGVAQSPRYKIIEKRQSVAFWCNPISGHATLYWYQQILGQGPKLLIQFQNNGVVDDSQLPKDRFSAERLKGVDSTLKIQPAKLEDSAVYLCASSRGGPDRTGAETQYFGPGTRLLVL.